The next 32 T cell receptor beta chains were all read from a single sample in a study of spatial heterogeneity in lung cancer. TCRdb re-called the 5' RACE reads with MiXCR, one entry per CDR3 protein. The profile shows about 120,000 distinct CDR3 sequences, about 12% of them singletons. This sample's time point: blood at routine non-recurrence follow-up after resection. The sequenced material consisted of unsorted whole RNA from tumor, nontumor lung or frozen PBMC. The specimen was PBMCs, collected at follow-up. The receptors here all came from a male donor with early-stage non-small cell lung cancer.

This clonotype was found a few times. This CDR3 reads CASSPDMRETQYF. Here the CDR3 DNA reads TGCGCCAGCAGTCCAGACATGCGGGAGACCCAGTACTTC. The chain couples TRBV10-1 to TRBJ2-5; D gene unclear. The germline CDR1 and CDR2 sequences are WNHNN and SYGVQD (reference sequence). CDR3 length: 13 amino acids. V was pared by 5 bases and J by 5 bases, with 12 bases between.

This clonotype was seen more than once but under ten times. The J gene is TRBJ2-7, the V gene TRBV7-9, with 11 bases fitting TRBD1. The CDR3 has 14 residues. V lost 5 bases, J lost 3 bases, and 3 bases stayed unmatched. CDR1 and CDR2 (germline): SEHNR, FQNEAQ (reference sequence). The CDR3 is CASSPGQGVYEQYF. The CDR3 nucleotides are TGTGCCAGCAGCCCGGGACAGGGGGTCTACGAGCAGTACTTC.

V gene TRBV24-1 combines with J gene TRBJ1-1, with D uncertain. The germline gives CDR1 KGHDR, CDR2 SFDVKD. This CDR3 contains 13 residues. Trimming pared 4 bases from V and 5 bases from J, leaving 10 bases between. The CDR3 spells CATSEASKTEAFF. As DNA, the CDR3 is TGTGCCACCAGTGAGGCCAGTAAGACTGAAGCTTTCTTT.

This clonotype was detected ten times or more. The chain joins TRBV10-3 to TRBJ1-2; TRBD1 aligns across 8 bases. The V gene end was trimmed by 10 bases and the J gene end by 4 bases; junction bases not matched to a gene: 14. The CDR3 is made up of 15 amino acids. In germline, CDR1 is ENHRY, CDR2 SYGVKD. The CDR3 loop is CASGTPGQAGYGYTF. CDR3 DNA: TGTGCCAGCGGAACACCGGGACAGGCTGGCTATGGCTACACCTTC.

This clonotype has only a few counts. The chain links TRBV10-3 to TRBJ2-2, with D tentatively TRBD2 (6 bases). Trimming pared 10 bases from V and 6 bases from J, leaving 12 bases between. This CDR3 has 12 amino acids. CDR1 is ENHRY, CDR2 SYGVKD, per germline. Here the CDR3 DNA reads TGTGCCACCAGGAGGGATCCCGGGGAGCTGTTTTTT. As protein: CATRRDPGELFF.

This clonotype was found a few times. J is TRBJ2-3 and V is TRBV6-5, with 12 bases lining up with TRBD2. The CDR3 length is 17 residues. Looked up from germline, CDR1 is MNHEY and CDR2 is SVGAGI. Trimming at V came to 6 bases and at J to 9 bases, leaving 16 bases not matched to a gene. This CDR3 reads CASRASGLAGPWGTQYF. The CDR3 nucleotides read TGTGCCAGCAGGGCAAGTGGACTAGCGGGGCCCTGGGGGACGCAGTATTTT.

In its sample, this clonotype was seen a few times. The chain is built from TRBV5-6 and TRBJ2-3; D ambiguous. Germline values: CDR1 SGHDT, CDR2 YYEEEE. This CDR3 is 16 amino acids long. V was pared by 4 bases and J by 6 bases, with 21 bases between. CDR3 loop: CASSEGLRQPADTQYF. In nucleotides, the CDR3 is TGTGCCAGCAGCGAAGGCCTCCGGCAGCCAGCGGATACGCAGTATTTT.

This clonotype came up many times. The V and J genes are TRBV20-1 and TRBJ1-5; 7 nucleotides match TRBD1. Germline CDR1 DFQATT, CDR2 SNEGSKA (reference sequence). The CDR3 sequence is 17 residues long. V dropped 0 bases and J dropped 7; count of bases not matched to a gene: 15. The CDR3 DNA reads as TGCAGTGCTAGAGACCCCGACGGAGGGGGCACAAAGCAGCCCCAGCATTTT. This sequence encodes CSARDPDGGGTKQPQHF.

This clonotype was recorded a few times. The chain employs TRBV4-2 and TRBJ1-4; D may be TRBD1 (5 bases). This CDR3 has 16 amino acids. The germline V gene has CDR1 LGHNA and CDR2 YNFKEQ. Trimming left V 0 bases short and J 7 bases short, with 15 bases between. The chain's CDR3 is CASSQEGAVRGEKLFF. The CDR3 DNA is TGTGCCAGCAGCCAAGAAGGAGCGGTTAGGGGTGAAAAACTGTTTTTT.

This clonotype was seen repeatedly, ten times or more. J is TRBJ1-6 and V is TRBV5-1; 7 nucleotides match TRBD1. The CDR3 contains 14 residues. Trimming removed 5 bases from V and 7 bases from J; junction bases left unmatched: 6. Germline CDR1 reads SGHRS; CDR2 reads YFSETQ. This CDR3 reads CASRPTGKNSPLHF. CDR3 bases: TGCGCCAGCAGACCGACAGGGAAGAATTCACCCCTCCACTTT.

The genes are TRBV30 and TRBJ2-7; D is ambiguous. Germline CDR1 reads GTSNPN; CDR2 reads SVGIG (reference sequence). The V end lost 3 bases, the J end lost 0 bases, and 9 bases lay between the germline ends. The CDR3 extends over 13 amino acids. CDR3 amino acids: CAWRRKGSYEQYF. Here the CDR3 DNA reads TGTGCCTGGAGGCGAAAGGGCTCCTACGAGCAGTACTTC. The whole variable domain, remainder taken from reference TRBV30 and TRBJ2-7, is SQTIHQWPATLVQPVGSPLSLECTVEGTSNPNLYWYRQAAGRGLQLLFYSVGIGQISSEVPQNLSASRPQDRQFILSSKKLLLSDSGFYLCAWRRKGSYEQYFGPGTRLTVT.

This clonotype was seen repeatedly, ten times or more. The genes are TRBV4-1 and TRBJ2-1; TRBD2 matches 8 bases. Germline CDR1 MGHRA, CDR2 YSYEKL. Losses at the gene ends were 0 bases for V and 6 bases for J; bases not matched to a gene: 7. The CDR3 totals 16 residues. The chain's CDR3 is CASSQDPSGGFNEQFF. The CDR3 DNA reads TGCGCCAGCAGCCAAGATCCCAGCGGGGGCTTCAATGAGCAGTTCTTC.

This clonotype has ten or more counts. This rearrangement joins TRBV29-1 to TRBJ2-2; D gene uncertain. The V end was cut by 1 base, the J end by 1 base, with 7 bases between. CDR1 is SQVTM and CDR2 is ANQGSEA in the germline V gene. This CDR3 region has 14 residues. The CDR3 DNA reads TGCAGCGTTGAAGTACAGTTGAACACCGGGGAGCTGTTTTTT. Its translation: CSVEVQLNTGELFF.

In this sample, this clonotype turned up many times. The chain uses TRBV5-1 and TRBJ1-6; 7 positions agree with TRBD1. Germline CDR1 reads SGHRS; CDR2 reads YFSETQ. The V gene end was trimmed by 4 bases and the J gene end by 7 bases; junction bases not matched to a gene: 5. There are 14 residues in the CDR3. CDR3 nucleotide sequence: TGCGCCAGCAGCCCACGACAGGGAAATTCACCCCTCCACTTT. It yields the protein CASSPRQGNSPLHF. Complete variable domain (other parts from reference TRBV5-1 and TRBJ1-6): KAGVTQTPRYLIKTRGQQVTLSCSPISGHRSVSWYQQTPGQGLQFLFEYFSETQRNKGNFPGRFSGRQFSNSRSEMNVSTLELGDSALYLCASSPRQGNSPLHFGNGTRLTVT.

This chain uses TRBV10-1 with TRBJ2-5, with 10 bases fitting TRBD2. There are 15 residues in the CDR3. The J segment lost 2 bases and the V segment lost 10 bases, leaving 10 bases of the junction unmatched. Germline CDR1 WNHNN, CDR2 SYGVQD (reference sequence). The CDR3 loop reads CAKQTSGVFQETQYF. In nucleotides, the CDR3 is TGCGCCAAACAAACTAGCGGGGTTTTTCAAGAGACCCAGTACTTC.

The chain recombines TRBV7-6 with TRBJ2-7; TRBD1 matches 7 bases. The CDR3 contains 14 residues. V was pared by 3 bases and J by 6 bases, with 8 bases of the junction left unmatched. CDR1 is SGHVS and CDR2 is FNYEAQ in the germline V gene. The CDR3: CASSFRPQGSEQYF. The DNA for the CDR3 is TGTGCCAGCAGCTTTCGACCACAGGGGTCCGAGCAGTACTTC.

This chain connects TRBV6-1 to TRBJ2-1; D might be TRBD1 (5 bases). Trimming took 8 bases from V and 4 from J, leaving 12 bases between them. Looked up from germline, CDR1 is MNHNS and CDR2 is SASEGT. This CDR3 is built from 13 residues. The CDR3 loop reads CASSRVIYNEQFF. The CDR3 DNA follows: TGTGCCAGCTCCAGGGTGATTTACAATGAGCAGTTCTTC.

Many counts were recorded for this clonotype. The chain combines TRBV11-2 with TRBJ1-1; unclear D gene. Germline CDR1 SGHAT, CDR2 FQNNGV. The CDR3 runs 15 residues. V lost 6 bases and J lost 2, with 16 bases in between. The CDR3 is CASSYTYRGNTEAFF. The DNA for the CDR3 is TGTGCCAGCAGTTACACCTATCGAGGAAACACTGAAGCTTTCTTT.

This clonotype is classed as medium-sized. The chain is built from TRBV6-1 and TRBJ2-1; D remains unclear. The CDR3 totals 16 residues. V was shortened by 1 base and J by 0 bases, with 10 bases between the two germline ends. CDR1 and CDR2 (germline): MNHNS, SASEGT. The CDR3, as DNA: TGTGCCAGCAGTGAAGGGGTAGGGCTCTCCTACAATGAGCAGTTCTTC. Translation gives CASSEGVGLSYNEQFF.

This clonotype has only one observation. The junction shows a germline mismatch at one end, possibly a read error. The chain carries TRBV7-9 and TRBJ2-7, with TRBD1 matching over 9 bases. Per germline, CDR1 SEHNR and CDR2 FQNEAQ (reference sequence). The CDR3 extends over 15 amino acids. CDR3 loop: CASSLWGQGSHEQYF. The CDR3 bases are TGTGCCAGCAGCCTGTGGGGACAGGGCTCCCACGAGCAGTACTTC.

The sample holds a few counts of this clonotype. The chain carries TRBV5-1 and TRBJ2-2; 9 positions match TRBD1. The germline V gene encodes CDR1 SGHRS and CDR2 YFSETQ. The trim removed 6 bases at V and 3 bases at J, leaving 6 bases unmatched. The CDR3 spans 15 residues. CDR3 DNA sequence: TGCGCCAGCACCCTGAGGACAGGGGACACCGGGGAGCTGTTTTTT. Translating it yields CASTLRTGDTGELFF.

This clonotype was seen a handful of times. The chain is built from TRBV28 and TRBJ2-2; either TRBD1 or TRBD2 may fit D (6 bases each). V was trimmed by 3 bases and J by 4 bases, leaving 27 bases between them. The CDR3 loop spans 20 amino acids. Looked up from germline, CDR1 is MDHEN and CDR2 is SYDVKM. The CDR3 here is CASSFFGEKQGGLGTGELFF. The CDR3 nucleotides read TGTGCCAGCAGTTTCTTCGGAGAGAAACAGGGAGGTTTAGGCACCGGGGAGCTGTTTTTT.

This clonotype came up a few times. CDR3 DNA sequence: TGTGCCAGCAGCGTAGACCGGGGGGATAATTCACCCCTCCACTTT. This gives the protein CASSVDRGDNSPLHF. The chain employs TRBV9 and TRBJ1-6; a possible D gene is TRBD1 (5 bases). Germline V lookup: CDR1 SGDLS, CDR2 YYNGEE. The CDR3 has 15 residues. V lost 0 bases and J lost 5, with 9 bases in between.

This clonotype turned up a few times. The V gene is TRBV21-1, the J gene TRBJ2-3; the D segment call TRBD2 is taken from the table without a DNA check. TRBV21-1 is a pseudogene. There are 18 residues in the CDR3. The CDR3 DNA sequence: TGTGCCAGCAGCAAAGGGATGAGACTAGCGGGGGGCACAGATACGCAGTATTTT. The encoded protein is CASSKGMRLAGGTDTQYF.

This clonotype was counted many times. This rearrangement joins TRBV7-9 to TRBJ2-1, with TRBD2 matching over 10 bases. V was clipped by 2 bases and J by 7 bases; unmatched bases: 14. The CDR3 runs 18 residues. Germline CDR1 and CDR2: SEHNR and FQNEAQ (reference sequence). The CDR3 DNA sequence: TGTGCCAGCAGCTTATGGGTGTCTTCTAGCGGGGGCCGGAATGAGCAGTTCTTC. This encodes CASSLWVSSSGGRNEQFF. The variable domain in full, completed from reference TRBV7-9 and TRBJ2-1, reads DTGVSQNPRHKITKRGQNVTFRCDPISEHNRLYWYRQTLGQGPEFLTYFQNEAQLEKSRLLSDRFSAERPKGSFSTLEIQRTEQGDSAMYLCASSLWVSSSGGRNEQFFGPGTRLTVL.

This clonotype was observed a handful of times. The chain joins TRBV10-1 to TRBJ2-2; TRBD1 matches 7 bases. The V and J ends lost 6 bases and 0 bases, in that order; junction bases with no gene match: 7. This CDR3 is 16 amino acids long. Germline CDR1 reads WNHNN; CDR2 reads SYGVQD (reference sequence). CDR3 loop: CASSPRDRSNTGELFF. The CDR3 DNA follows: TGCGCCAGCAGCCCGAGGGACAGATCGAACACCGGGGAGCTGTTTTTT.

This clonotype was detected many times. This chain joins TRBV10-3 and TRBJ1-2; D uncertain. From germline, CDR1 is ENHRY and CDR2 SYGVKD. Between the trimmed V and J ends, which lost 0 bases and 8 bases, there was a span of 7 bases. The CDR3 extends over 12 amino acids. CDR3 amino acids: CAISESGGGYTF. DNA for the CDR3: TGTGCCATCAGTGAGTCGGGAGGCGGCTACACCTTC.

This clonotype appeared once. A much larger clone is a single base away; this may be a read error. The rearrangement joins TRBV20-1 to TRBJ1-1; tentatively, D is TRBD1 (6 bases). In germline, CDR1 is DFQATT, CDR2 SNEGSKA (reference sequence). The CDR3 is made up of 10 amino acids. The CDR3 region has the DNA TGCGTACACAGGGACACTGAAGCTTTCTTT. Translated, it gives CVHRDTEAFF.

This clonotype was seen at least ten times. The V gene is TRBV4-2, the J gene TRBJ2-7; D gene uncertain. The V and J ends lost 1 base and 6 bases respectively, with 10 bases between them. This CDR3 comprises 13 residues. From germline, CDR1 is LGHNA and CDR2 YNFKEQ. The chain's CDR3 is CASSQGPRSEQYF. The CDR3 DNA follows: TGTGCCAGCAGCCAAGGACCTAGGAGCGAGCAGTACTTC.

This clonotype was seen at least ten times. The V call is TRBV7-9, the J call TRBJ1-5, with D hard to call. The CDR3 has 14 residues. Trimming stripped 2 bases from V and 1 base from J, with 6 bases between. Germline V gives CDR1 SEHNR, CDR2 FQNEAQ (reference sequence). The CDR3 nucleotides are TGTGCCAGCAGCTTAAGCATCAGCAATCAGCCCCAGCATTTT. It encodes CASSLSISNQPQHF.

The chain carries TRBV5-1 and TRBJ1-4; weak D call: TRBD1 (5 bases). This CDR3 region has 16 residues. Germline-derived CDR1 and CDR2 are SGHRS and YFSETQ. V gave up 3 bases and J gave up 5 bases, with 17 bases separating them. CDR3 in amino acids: CASSSLRGGGNEKLFF. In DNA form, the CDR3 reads TGCGCCAGCAGCTCCCTCCGGGGGGGAGGGAATGAAAAACTGTTTTTT.

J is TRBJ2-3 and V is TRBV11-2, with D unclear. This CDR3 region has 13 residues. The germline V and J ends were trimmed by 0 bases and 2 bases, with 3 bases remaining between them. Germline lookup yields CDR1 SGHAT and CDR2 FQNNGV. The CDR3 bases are TGTGCCAGCAGCTTAGATCCCACAGATACGCAGTATTTT. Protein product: CASSLDPTDTQYF.